The rows below give T cell receptor beta chains drawn from one sample of a study of T cell clonotyping in hematopoietic cell transplantation. Sequencing was performed with immunoSEQ multiplex PCR; in TCRdb, only in-frame clones are kept and a portion is missing. The table lists approximately 46,000 clones, about nine tenths of them singletons, with less than 6.5% in the top ten. The material sequenced was peripheral blood mononuclear cells, taken before stem cell transplant. These receptors were taken from a man in his fifties or sixties with biphenotypic leukemia. Some clones in this sample may be carry-over from other donors' samples. CDR3s include the opening cysteine and the closing phenylalanine or tryptophan. The size field is filled for only some rows; it gives once, few, many or a size class.

j_call: TRBJ2-3; v_call: TRBV7-9; clone_size: -; cdr3_aa: CASSFQDRGTQYF
j_call: TRBJ2-1; v_call: TRBV11-3; clone_size: once; cdr3_aa: CASSLDGTSGMNEQFF
j_call: TRBJ2-7; v_call: TRBV7-2; clone_size: few; cdr3_aa: CASSLDSSSYEQYF
j_call: TRBJ2-5; v_call: TRBV19; clone_size: -; cdr3_aa: CASSIYGRDKKETQYF
j_call: TRBJ2-7; v_call: TRBV11-2; clone_size: -; cdr3_aa: CASSLGDIYEQYF
j_call: TRBJ1-2; v_call: TRBV5-1; clone_size: -; cdr3_aa: CASSADLTGESRGYTF
j_call: TRBJ2-7; v_call: TRBV2; clone_size: -; cdr3_aa: CASRIEWGGSSYEQYF
j_call: TRBJ1-1; v_call: TRBV6-1; clone_size: few; cdr3_aa: CASRTGTAMNTEAFF
j_call: TRBJ1-4; v_call: TRBV28; clone_size: once; cdr3_aa: CASSPWTGTGTNEKLFF
j_call: TRBJ1-2; v_call: TRBV28; clone_size: -; cdr3_aa: CASSPGTGIGGYTF
j_call: TRBJ1-2; v_call: TRBV4-2; clone_size: -; cdr3_aa: CASSQDMNANYGYTF
j_call: TRBJ1-4; v_call: TRBV9; clone_size: -; cdr3_aa: CASSVGGTILEKLFF
j_call: TRBJ1-1; v_call: TRBV6-5; clone_size: -; cdr3_aa: CASRNRDTEAFF
j_call: TRBJ1-2; v_call: TRBV7-9; clone_size: -; cdr3_aa: CASSLTGYYGYTF
j_call: TRBJ2-1; v_call: TRBV30; clone_size: -; cdr3_aa: CAWGQGDNEQFF
j_call: TRBJ2-1; v_call: TRBV11-3; clone_size: -; cdr3_aa: CASSQTLGNEQFF
j_call: TRBJ2-7; v_call: TRBV14; clone_size: -; cdr3_aa: CASSRRQDRTFSYEQYF
j_call: TRBJ1-1; v_call: TRBV11-2; clone_size: -; cdr3_aa: CASSFRTVNTEAFF
j_call: TRBJ2-2; v_call: TRBV7-2; clone_size: -; cdr3_aa: CASSLDPERVEVGELFF
j_call: TRBJ1-2; v_call: TRBV28; clone_size: -; cdr3_aa: CASRSPGTDGYTF
j_call: TRBJ2-3; v_call: TRBV5-4; clone_size: -; cdr3_aa: CASRFGTSGRRDTQYF
j_call: TRBJ2-3; v_call: TRBV19; clone_size: -; cdr3_aa: CASSIGRLTDTQYF
j_call: TRBJ2-7; v_call: TRBV25-1; clone_size: -; cdr3_aa: CASSGYLGNHYEQYF
j_call: TRBJ2-6; v_call: TRBV2; clone_size: -; cdr3_aa: CASSRAGGANVLTF
j_call: TRBJ2-2; v_call: TRBV27; clone_size: few; cdr3_aa: CASSLAGEIGELFF
j_call: TRBJ2-1; v_call: TRBV19; clone_size: -; cdr3_aa: CASRRTSYNEQFF
j_call: TRBJ1-2; v_call: TRBV7-8; clone_size: -; cdr3_aa: CASSQGRVHTF
j_call: TRBJ2-7; v_call: TRBV5-1; clone_size: -; cdr3_aa: CASSFGLANLYEQYF
j_call: TRBJ2-7; v_call: TRBV6-1; clone_size: -; cdr3_aa: CASSEPDRGPYEQYF
j_call: TRBJ2-6; v_call: TRBV28; clone_size: -; cdr3_aa: CASSRPRPGANVLTF
j_call: TRBJ1-1; v_call: TRBV28; clone_size: -; cdr3_aa: CASSLSTGGDTEAFF
j_call: TRBJ1-3; v_call: TRBV6-5; clone_size: -; cdr3_aa: CASSASSGNTIYF
j_call: TRBJ1-1; v_call: TRBV20-1; clone_size: -; cdr3_aa: CGRSGAEAFF
j_call: TRBJ1-2; v_call: TRBV11-2; clone_size: once; cdr3_aa: CASSLAPQGGYTF
j_call: TRBJ2-7; v_call: TRBV10-3; clone_size: -; cdr3_aa: CAISGGPGQRFYEQYF
j_call: TRBJ1-2; v_call: TRBV19; clone_size: -; cdr3_aa: CASSRQTNNYGYTF
j_call: TRBJ2-7; v_call: TRBV9; clone_size: -; cdr3_aa: CAPGRERSEQYF
j_call: TRBJ1-5; v_call: TRBV7-2; clone_size: few; cdr3_aa: CASSLWWGQEQPQHF
j_call: TRBJ2-2; v_call: TRBV5-6; clone_size: -; cdr3_aa: CASSPTTSGRALGELFF
j_call: TRBJ1-2; v_call: TRBV28; clone_size: -; cdr3_aa: CASDERNYGYTF
j_call: TRBJ2-3; v_call: TRBV2; clone_size: -; cdr3_aa: CASSGGLADTQYF
j_call: TRBJ1-3; v_call: TRBV5-1; clone_size: -; cdr3_aa: CASSWGQFSGNTIYF
j_call: TRBJ2-7; v_call: TRBV28; clone_size: -; cdr3_aa: CASSLYATGSYEQYF
j_call: TRBJ2-7; v_call: TRBV2; clone_size: -; cdr3_aa: CASSGTGVPYEQYF
j_call: TRBJ2-1; v_call: TRBV6-5; clone_size: -; cdr3_aa: CASSYGQFNEQFF
j_call: TRBJ1-5; v_call: TRBV27; clone_size: -; cdr3_aa: CASSLTGGEKPQHF
j_call: TRBJ2-7; v_call: TRBV6-6; clone_size: -; cdr3_aa: CASLQRTGIYEQYF
j_call: TRBJ1-2; v_call: TRBV4-2; clone_size: -; cdr3_aa: CASSQGGGHGFFYGYTF
j_call: TRBJ2-3; v_call: TRBV19; clone_size: -; cdr3_aa: CASSMIYSTDTQYF
j_call: TRBJ1-1; v_call: TRBV28; clone_size: once; cdr3_aa: CASSFRTPWKTEAFF
j_call: TRBJ2-2; v_call: TRBV19; clone_size: -; cdr3_aa: CASRPPREGGGELFF
j_call: TRBJ2-3; v_call: TRBV28; clone_size: -; cdr3_aa: CASHGGTAGGSDTQYF
j_call: TRBJ2-7; v_call: TRBV21-1; clone_size: -; cdr3_aa: CASSPGEGRTYEQYF
j_call: TRBJ2-5; v_call: TRBV5-1; clone_size: medium-sized; cdr3_aa: CASSSTSGSLSLETQYF
j_call: TRBJ1-2; v_call: TRBV30; clone_size: -; cdr3_aa: CAWRTRGYTF
j_call: TRBJ1-2; v_call: TRBV5-6; clone_size: -; cdr3_aa: CASSFSDRYTF
j_call: TRBJ1-4; v_call: TRBV5-1; clone_size: -; cdr3_aa: CASSLQGAATNEKLFF